The rows below give T cell receptor beta chains drawn from one sample of a study of T cell responses to AZD1222 COVID-19 vaccine. Produced via immunoSEQ multiplex PCR; TCRdb's table is partial and in-frame only. The sample carries 120,000 to 150,000 clones, 91% recorded once. Material: peripheral blood, obtained on day 0 of AZD1222 vaccination. These receptors all stem from an adult in good health. CDR3s include the opening cysteine and the closing phenylalanine or tryptophan. The D gene is left open where the match is weak. Size is stated for part of the rows, as once, few or many counts, or as a class when the clone is expanded.

.,TRBJ2-1,15,TRBV7-2,TRBD2,CASSRGSSSYNEQFF,TGTGCCAGCAGCCGCGGGAGTAGCTCCTACAATGAGCAGTTCTTC
.,TRBJ1-2,12,TRBV5-8,.,CASSPGFVGYTF,TGTGCCAGCAGCCCTGGGTTTGTGGGCTACACCTTC
few,TRBJ1-5,15,TRBV2,.,CASSPEGDKDQPQHF,TGTGCCAGCAGTCCCGAAGGGGACAAAGATCAGCCCCAGCATTTT
.,TRBJ1-2,12,TRBV18,.,CASSPPLRGYTF,TGTGCCAGCTCACCACCGTTGAGAGGCTACACCTTC
few,TRBJ2-2,13,TRBV29-1,.,CSVTGRTGGELFF,TGCAGCGTTACAGGGCGTACGGGCGGGGAGCTGTTTTTT
.,TRBJ1-2,13,TRBV2,.,CASTRTGYYGYTF,TGTGCCAGCACCCGCACCGGTTACTATGGCTACACCTTC
.,TRBJ1-2,13,TRBV27,.,CASRTIQGRGYTF,TGTGCCAGCAGAACCATACAGGGTCGGGGCTACACCTTC
.,TRBJ1-2,14,TRBV5-1,.,CASSLESVNYGYTF,TGCGCCAGCAGCTTGGAAAGCGTTAACTATGGCTACACCTTC
medium-sized,TRBJ2-1,14,TRBV5-1,.,CASSSIGSYNEQFF,TGCGCCAGCAGCTCAATTGGATCCTACAATGAGCAGTTCTTC
.,TRBJ2-5,16,TRBV11-2,.,CASSLDWGTTQETQYF,TGTGCCAGCAGCTTAGATTGGGGGACGACCCAAGAGACCCAGTACTTC
.,TRBJ1-4,15,TRBV27,.,CASSPRQPSNEKLFF,TGTGCCAGCAGCCCCCGACAGCCGTCTAATGAAAAACTGTTTTTT
.,TRBJ1-1,14,TRBV7-3,TRBD1,CASSSTQGRTEAFF,TGTGCCAGCAGCTCTACACAGGGGCGCACTGAAGCTTTCTTT
.,TRBJ2-7,14,TRBV11-3,TRBD1,CASSLGTGLYEQYF,TGTGCCAGCAGCTTGGGGACAGGGCTTTACGAGCAGTACTTC
.,TRBJ1-1,12,TRBV18,.,CASSPQGTEAFF,TGTGCCAGCTCACCACAGGGCACTGAAGCTTTCTTT
.,TRBJ2-1,15,TRBV5-4,TRBD2,CASSRTSGSLDEQFF,TGTGCCAGCAGCAGGACTAGCGGGAGCCTGGATGAGCAGTTCTTC
.,TRBJ1-5,12,TRBV11-2,.,CASSRDGQPQHF,TGTGCCAGCAGCCGAGATGGTCAGCCCCAGCATTTT
once,TRBJ2-7,15,TRBV28,TRBD1,CASRPAGGTGYEQYF,TGTGCCAGCAGACCAGCCGGCGGGACAGGGTACGAGCAGTACTTC
.,TRBJ2-2,15,TRBV13,.,CASRPTPGLPGELFF,TGTGCCAGCAGACCTACTCCGGGCCTGCCCGGGGAGCTGTTTTTT
.,TRBJ1-1,15,TRBV28,.,CASSPGSDKNTEAFF,TGTGCCAGCAGTCCGGGCTCGGACAAGAACACTGAAGCTTTCTTT
.,TRBJ1-6,14,TRBV6-2/TRBV6-3,.,CASSQQGRNSPLHF,TGTGCCAGCAGCCAACAGGGAAGGAATTCACCCCTCCACTTT
.,TRBJ2-1,13,TRBV5-6,.,CASRQDAYNEQFF,TGTGCCAGCAGACAAGACGCATACAATGAGCAGTTCTTC
once,TRBJ2-1,15,TRBV10-2,TRBD2,CASKRGPAGPNEQFF,TGCGCCAGCAAGCGGGGACCCGCCGGTCCCAATGAGCAGTTCTTC
few,TRBJ1-1,15,TRBV11-3,.,CASKPGSSRGGEAFF,TGTGCCAGCAAACCTGGATCGTCCAGGGGAGGTGAAGCTTTCTTT
few,TRBJ1-6,13,TRBV2,.,CASSEEGDSPLHF,TGTGCCAGCAGTGAAGAGGGGGATTCACCCCTCCACTTT